A single sample gave rise to the 13 T cell receptor beta chains below, sequenced in a study of blood T cell repertoires in COVID-19. Produced via immunoSEQ multiplex PCR; TCRdb's table is partial and in-frame only. The sample holds around 84,000 clones; around four fifths are singletons and the top ten take approximately 37%. Sequencing was carried out using peripheral blood. The origin of the receptors is a man older than 75 with active or convalescent COVID-19.

In this sample, this clone turned up once. CDR3 nucleotides: TGTGCCAGCAGCCGGCTGGGACAGCTTTTCGGCGAGCAGTACTTC. Translated: CASSRLGQLFGEQYF. J is TRBJ2-7 and V is TRBV11-2; 7 positions match TRBD1. V dropped 5 bases and J dropped 6; count of bases not matched to a gene: 13. Germline V lookup: CDR1 SGHAT, CDR2 FQNNGV. The CDR3 runs 15 residues. Variable domain in full (rest from reference TRBV11-2 and TRBJ2-7): EAGVAQSPRYKIIEKRQSVAFWCNPISGHATLYWYQQILGQGPKLLIQFQNNGVVDDSQLPKDRFSAERLKGVDSTLKIQPAKLEDSAVYLCASSRLGQLFGEQYFGPGTRLTVT.

V and J are TRBV28 and TRBJ2-7, with 8 bases matching TRBD2. Trimming removed 2 bases from V and 0 bases from J; junction bases left unmatched: 3. Germline CDR1 and CDR2: MDHEN and SYDVKM. The CDR3 is made up of 15 amino acids. The CDR3 DNA reads TGTGCCAGCAGTTTAAGCGGGGGTACCTCCTACGAGCAGTACTTC. The encoded protein is CASSLSGGTSYEQYF.

The chain couples TRBV7-6 to TRBJ2-3; 15 bases are shared with TRBD2. V lost 5 bases and J lost 1; bases outside the gene matches: 7. Germline V lookup: CDR1 SGHVS, CDR2 FNYEAQ. This CDR3 has 18 residues. The CDR3 here is CASSPRTSGGAGTDTQYF. The CDR3 bases are TGTGCCAGCAGCCCGCGGACTAGCGGGGGGGCGGGCACAGATACGCAGTATTTT.

This chain connects TRBV5-1 to TRBJ2-1; 12 nucleotides match TRBD1. CDR1 and CDR2 from the germline V gene are SGHRS and YFSETQ. V dropped 5 bases and J dropped 3; count of bases not matched to a gene: 15. The length of the CDR3 is 19 residues. The CDR3 coding sequence is TGCGCCAGCAGAGGGGTCGGGACAGGGGGCCCTGGCTACTACAATGAGCAGTTCTTC. Encoded protein: CASRGVGTGGPGYYNEQFF.

This clone was recorded only once. The chain employs TRBV4-3 and TRBJ1-5; D uncertain. Trimming removed 0 bases at V and 1 base at J, with 22 bases between. Germline CDR1 and CDR2: LGHNA and YSLEER. The CDR3 is 20 amino acids. CDR3 amino acids: CASSQDVTQSPPGSNQPQHF. DNA of the CDR3: TGCGCCAGCAGCCAAGATGTCACTCAATCCCCACCGGGGAGCAATCAGCCCCAGCATTTT.

This chain connects TRBV6-4 to TRBJ1-1; a weak D match, TRBD1 (5 bases). V dropped 6 bases and J dropped 2 bases, with 10 bases sitting between them. The CDR3 covers 13 residues. Germline assignment: CDR1 MRHNA and CDR2 SNTAGT. The CDR3 here is CASSQGVNTEAFF. In DNA form, the CDR3 reads TGTGCCAGCAGCCAGGGCGTTAACACTGAAGCTTTCTTT.

V is TRBV27 and J is TRBJ2-7, with 7 bases identical to TRBD1. Trimming took 5 bases from V and 3 from J; bases not matched to a gene: 7. Germline values: CDR1 MNHEY, CDR2 SMNVEV (reference sequence). The CDR3 spans 14 residues. The CDR3 DNA sequence: TGTGCCAGCAGTACGGACAGGCTGATCTACGAGCAGTACTTC. This gives the protein CASSTDRLIYEQYF.

The chain carries TRBV1 and TRBJ2-3; the table's D call, TRBD2, has no DNA check behind it. TRBV1 is labeled a pseudogene. The CDR3 consists of 20 residues. CDR3 residues: CTSSQAATSGGAGGPDTQYF. The CDR3 nucleotides read TGCACCAGCAGCCAAGCCGCGACTAGCGGGGGGGCTGGCGGCCCAGATACGCAGTATTTT.

CDR3 sequence reads: CAISDRTATNYGYTF. For the CDR3, the DNA is TGTGCCATCAGTGACCGGACAGCAACTAACTATGGCTACACCTTC. The chain recombines TRBV10-3 with TRBJ1-2, with a tentative D call TRBD1 (6 bases). The CDR3 is 15 amino acids. Germline CDR1 reads ENHRY; CDR2 reads SYGVKD. Trimming pared 3 bases from V and 0 bases from J, leaving 11 bases between.

This clone was recorded only once. The gene calls are TRBV7-9 and TRBJ2-5; D ambiguous. The CDR3 covers 14 residues. Per the germline V gene, CDR1 is SEHNR and CDR2 is FQNEAQ (reference sequence). Trimming took off 5 bases at V and 3 bases at J, with 13 bases between the two ends. DNA of the CDR3: TGTGCCAGCAGCCGGGTTGAGCGTAAAGAGACCCAGTACTTC. Translation gives CASSRVERKETQYF.

This clone was recorded a few times. The chain employs TRBV4-1 and TRBJ1-5; no definite D call. Germline V gene data show CDR1 as MGHRA and CDR2 as YSYEKL. The V end was cut by 2 bases, the J end by 0 bases, with 14 bases between. This CDR3 comprises 17 residues. CDR3 region: CASSQSQQYYSNQPQHF. CDR3 sequence (DNA): TGCGCCAGCAGCCAAAGCCAACAGTATTATAGCAATCAGCCCCAGCATTTT.

V and J are TRBV5-4 and TRBJ2-1; TRBD2 is a possible D gene (5 bases). V was cut by 0 bases and J by 2 bases, with 12 bases left in between. The CDR3 totals 16 residues. CDR1 is SGHNT, CDR2 YYREEE, per germline (reference sequence). The CDR3 protein is CASSLDLGSAYNEQFF. CDR3 sequence (DNA): TGTGCCAGCAGCTTGGATCTGGGGAGCGCCTACAATGAGCAGTTCTTC.

This CDR3 is CSAPGQSYSTDTQYF. The CDR3 DNA reads as TGCAGCGCCCCCGGACAGTCATATAGCACAGATACGCAGTATTTT. The V call is TRBV29-1, the J call TRBJ2-3; possible D gene TRBD1, 6 bases. The CDR3 is 15 amino acids. The germline CDR1 and CDR2 sequences are SQVTM and ANQGSEA. V was pared by 7 bases and J by 0 bases, with 17 bases between.